This TCR beta chain is drawn from a study of human T cells and chemical hapten exposure. At the level of the study: Patients had diphenylcyclopropenone applied to the scalp weekly throughout the roughly 25-week study. A mostly female patient group had alopecia areata, totalis or universalis.

Germline V CDR1 and CDR2: SQVTM, ANQGSEA. The CDR3 contains 15 residues. V was clipped by 6 bases and J by 0 bases, with 14 bases between them. This clonotype was found once. The antigen is undetermined. TCRdb ran MiXCR on the RACE reads and lists one entry per CDR3 protein. The repertoire holds 150,000 to 200,000 distinct CDR3 sequences, with roughly 26% as singletons. Study conclusions and caveats: Expanded TCRs showed more large CDR3 clusters than pre-sensitization or healthy control sets.

Time point described: patch test 3, about 24 weeks after DPC sensitization. The treatment was: therapeutic diphenylcyclopropenone sensitization with weekly scalp DPC. The source was whole blood, collected in connection with sensitization to the hapten diphenylcyclopropenone (DPC). The gene calls are TRBV29-1 and TRBJ1-4; possible D gene TRBD1, 5 bases. The origin of this receptor is a young woman with alopecia areata. Some clones in this sample may be carry-over from other donors' samples. CDR3 sequence reads: CSVKEGIATNEKLFF. The DNA for the CDR3 is TGCAGCGTCAAGGAGGGGATTGCAACTAATGAAAAACTGTTTTTT.